This T cell receptor beta chain emerged from a study of T cell clones after liver transplantation. Study context: Pre-transplant mixed lymphocyte reactions yielded third-party-reactive TCRbeta sequences as comparators for graft-donor-reactive sequences.

Germline CDR1 LNHDA, CDR2 SQIVND (reference sequence). J gave up 1 base and V 5 bases, and 23 bases lay outside the gene matches. The CDR3 is made up of 21 amino acids. This clone is a singleton in its sample. Data came from immunoSEQ multiplex PCR; TCRdb stores just in-frame clones and leaves some out. The data show more than 95,000 clones, around 84% seen once. This TCR was sampled from a human patient who received a liver transplant. Some of the T cells may derive from the graft donor. The source material was CD4+ T cells from blood, sampled around 44 months after liver transplant. The rearrangement joins TRBV19 to TRBJ1-3; 7 bases are a match to TRBD1. The CDR3 reads CASSPSPPGQTNYWSGNTIYF. The CDR3 region has the DNA TGTGCCAGTAGTCCATCCCCTCCGGGACAGACAAACTACTGGTCTGGAAACACCATATATTTT.